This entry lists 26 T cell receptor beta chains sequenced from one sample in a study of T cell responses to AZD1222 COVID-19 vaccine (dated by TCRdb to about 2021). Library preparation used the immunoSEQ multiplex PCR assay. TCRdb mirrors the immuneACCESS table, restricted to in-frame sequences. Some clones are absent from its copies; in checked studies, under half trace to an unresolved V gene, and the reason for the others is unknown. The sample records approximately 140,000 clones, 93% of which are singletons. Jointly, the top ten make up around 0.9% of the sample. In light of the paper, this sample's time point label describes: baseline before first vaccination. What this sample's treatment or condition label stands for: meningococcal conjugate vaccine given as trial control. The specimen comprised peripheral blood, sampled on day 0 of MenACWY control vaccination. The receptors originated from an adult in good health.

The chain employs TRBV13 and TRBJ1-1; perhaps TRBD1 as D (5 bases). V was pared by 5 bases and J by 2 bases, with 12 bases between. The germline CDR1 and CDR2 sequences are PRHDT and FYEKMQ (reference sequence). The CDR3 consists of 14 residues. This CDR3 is CASSPQGRNTEAFF. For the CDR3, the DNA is TGTGCCAGCAGCCCTCAGGGACGTAACACTGAAGCTTTCTTT.

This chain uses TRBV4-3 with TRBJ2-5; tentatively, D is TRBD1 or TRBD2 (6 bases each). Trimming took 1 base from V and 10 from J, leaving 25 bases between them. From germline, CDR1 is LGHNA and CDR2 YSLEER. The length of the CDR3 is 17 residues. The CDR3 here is CASSQGIGGQEWRDQYF. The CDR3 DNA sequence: TGCGCCAGCAGCCAAGGCATAGGGGGGCAGGAGTGGAGGGACCAGTACTTC.

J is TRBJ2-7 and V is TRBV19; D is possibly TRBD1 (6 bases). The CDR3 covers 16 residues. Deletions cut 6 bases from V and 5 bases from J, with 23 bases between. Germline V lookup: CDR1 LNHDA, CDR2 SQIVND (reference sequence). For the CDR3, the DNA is TGTGCCAGTAGCCACAGGGTTAATTTGTTTATCCACGAGCAGTACTTC. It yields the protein CASSHRVNLFIHEQYF.

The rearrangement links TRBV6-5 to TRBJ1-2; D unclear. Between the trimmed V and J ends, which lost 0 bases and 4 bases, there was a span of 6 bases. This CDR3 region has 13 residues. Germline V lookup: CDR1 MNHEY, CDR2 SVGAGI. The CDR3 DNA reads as TGTGCCAGCAGTTACTCCTCCATCTATGGCTACACCTTC. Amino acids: CASSYSSIYGYTF.

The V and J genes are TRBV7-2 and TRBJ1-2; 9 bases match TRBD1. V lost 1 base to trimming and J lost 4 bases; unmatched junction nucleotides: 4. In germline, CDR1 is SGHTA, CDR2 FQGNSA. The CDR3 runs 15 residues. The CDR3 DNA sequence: TGTGCCAGCAGCTTAGGGACAGGGGCACCCTATGGCTACACCTTC. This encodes CASSLGTGAPYGYTF.

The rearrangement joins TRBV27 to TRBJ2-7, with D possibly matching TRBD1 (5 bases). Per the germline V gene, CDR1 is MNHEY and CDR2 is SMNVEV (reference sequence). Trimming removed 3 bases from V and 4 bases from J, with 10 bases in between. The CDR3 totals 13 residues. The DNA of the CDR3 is TGTGCCAGCAGTTTTGGGGCAGGATACGAGCAGTACTTC. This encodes CASSFGAGYEQYF.

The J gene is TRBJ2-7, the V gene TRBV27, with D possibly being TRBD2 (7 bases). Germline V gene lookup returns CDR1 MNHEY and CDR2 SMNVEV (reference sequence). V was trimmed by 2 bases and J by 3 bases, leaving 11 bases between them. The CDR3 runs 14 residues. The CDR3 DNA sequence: TGTGCCAGCAGTTTAAGGCGGGGGCTCTACGAGCAGTACTTC. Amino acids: CASSLRRGLYEQYF.

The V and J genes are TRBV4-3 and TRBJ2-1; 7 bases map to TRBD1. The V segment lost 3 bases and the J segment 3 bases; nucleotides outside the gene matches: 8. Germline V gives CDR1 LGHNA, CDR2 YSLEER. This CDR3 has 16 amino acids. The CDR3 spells CASSQTWDRNYNEQFF. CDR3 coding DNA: TGCGCCAGCAGCCAGACATGGGACAGAAACTACAATGAGCAGTTCTTC.

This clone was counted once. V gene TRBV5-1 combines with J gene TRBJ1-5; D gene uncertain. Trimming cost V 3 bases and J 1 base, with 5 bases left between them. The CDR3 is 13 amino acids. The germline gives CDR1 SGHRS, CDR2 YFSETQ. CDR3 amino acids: CASSSTSNQPQHF. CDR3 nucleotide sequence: TGCGCCAGCAGCTCCACCAGCAATCAGCCCCAGCATTTT.

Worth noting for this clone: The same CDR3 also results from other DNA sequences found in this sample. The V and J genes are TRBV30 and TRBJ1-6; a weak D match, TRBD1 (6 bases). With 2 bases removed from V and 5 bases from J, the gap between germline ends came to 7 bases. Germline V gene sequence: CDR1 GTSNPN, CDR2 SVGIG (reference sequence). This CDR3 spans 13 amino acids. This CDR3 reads CAWSRGDNSPLHF. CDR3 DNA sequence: TGTGCCTGGAGTAGGGGGGATAATTCACCCCTCCACTTT.

CDR3 nucleotides: TGTGCCAGCAGTTTTACCCGTAACTCCAATCAGCCCCAGCATTTT. The encoded protein is CASSFTRNSNQPQHF. The chain links TRBV6-2 or TRBV6-3 to TRBJ1-5; D not resolved. The ends were cut back, 4 bases at V and 3 bases at J, with 13 bases in the middle. CDR1 MNHEY and CDR2 SVGEGT come from the germline V gene. There are 15 residues in the CDR3.

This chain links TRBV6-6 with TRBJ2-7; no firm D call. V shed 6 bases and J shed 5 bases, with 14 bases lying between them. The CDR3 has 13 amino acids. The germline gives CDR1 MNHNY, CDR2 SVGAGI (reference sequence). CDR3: CASSGTFRDEQYF. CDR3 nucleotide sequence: TGTGCCAGCAGCGGTACCTTTCGGGACGAGCAGTACTTC.

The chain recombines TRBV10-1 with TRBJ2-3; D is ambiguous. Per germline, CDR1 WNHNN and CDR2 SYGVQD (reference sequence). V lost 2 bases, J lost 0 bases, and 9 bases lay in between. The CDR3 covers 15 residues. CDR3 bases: TGCGCCAGCAGTGAGCAGCTCTCTAGCACAGATACGCAGTATTTT. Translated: CASSEQLSSTDTQYF.

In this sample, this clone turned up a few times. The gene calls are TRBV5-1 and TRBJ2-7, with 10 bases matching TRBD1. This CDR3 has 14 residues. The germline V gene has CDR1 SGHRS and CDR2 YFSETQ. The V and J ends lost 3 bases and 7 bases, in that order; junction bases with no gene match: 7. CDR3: CASSSGTGVWEQYF. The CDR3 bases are TGCGCCAGCAGCTCCGGGACAGGGGTCTGGGAGCAGTACTTC.

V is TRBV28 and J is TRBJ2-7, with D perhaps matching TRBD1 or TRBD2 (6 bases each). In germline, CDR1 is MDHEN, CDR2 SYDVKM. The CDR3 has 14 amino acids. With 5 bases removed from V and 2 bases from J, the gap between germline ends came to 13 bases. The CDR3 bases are TGTGCCAGCAGTCCGTCGGGGGCCACCTACGAGCAGTACTTC. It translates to CASSPSGATYEQYF. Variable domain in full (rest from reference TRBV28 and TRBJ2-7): DVKVTQSSRYLVKRTGEKVFLECVQDMDHENMFWYRQDPGLGLRLIYFSYDVKMKEKGDIPEGYSVSREKKERFSLILESASTNQTSMYLCASSPSGATYEQYFGPGTRLTVT.

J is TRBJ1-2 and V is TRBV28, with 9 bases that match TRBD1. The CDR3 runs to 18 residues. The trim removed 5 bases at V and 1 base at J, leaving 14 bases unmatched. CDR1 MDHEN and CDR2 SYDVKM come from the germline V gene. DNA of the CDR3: TGTGCCAGCAGTCTCCGGACAGGGGATACACGGGATAACTATGGCTACACCTTC. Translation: CASSLRTGDTRDNYGYTF.

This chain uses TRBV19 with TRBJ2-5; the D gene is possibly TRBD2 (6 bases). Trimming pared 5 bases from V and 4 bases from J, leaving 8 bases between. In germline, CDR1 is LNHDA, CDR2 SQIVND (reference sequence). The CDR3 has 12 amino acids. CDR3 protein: CASSAGSETQYF. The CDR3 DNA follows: TGTGCCAGTAGTGCGGGGTCAGAGACCCAGTACTTC.

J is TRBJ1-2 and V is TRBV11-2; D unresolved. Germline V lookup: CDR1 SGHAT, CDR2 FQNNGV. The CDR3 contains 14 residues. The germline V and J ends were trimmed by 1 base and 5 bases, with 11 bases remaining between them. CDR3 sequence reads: CASSLGGDSYGYTF. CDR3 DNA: TGTGCCAGCAGCTTAGGGGGAGATTCATATGGCTACACCTTC.

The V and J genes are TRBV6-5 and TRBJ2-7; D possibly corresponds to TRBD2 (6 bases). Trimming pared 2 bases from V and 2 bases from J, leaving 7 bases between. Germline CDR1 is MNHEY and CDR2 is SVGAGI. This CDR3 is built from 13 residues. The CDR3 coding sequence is TGTGCCAGCAGTTACGGAGGGACCTACGAGCAGTACTTC. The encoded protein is CASSYGGTYEQYF.

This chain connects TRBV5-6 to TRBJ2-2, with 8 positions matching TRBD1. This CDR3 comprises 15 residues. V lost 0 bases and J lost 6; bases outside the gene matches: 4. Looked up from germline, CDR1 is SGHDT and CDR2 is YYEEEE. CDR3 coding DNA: TGTGCCAGCAGCTTGGGGACAGGGTTTTCCGGGGAGCTGTTTTTT. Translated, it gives CASSLGTGFSGELFF.

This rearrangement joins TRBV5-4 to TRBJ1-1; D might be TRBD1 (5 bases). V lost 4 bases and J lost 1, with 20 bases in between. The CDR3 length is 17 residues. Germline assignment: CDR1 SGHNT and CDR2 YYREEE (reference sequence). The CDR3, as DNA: TGTGCCAGCAGCCTCATACCTTCGTGGCAGGGGAACACTGAAGCTTTCTTT. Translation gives CASSLIPSWQGNTEAFF.

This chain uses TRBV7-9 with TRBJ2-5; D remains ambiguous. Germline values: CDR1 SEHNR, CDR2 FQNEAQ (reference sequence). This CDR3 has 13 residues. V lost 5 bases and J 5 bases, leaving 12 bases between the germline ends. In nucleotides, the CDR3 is TGTGCCAGCAGCCCCCTATCGAGGGAGACCCAGTACTTC. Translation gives CASSPLSRETQYF. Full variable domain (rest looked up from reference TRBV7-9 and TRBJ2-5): DTGVSQNPRHKITKRGQNVTFRCDPISEHNRLYWYRQTLGQGPEFLTYFQNEAQLEKSRLLSDRFSAERPKGSFSTLEIQRTEQGDSAMYLCASSPLSRETQYFGPGTRLLVL.

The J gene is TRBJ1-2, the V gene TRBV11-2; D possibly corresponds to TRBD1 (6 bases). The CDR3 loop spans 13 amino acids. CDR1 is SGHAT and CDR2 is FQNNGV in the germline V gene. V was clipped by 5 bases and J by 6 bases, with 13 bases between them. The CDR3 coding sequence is TGTGCCAGCAGCCAACAGGGAGTCAATGGCTACACCTTC. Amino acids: CASSQQGVNGYTF.

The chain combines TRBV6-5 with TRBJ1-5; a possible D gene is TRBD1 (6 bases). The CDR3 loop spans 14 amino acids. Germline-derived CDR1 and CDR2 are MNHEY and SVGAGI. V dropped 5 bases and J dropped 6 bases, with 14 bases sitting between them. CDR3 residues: CASSKGGESQPQHF. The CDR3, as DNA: TGTGCCAGCAGTAAGGGGGGGGAGAGTCAGCCCCAGCATTTT.

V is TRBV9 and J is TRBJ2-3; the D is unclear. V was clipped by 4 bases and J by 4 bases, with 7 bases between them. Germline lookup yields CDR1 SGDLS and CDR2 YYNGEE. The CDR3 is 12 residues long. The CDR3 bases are TGTGCCAGCAGCCCACCCGCAGATACGCAGTATTTT. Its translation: CASSPPADTQYF.

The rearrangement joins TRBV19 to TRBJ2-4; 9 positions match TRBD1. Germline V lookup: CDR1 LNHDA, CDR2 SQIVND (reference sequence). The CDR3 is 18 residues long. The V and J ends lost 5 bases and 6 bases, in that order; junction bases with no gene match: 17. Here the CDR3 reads CASSSKSGWDRALNIQYF. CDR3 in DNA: TGTGCCAGTAGTTCAAAATCCGGTTGGGACAGGGCCTTAAACATTCAGTACTTC.